The 20 T cell receptor beta chains below come from one sample, sequenced in a study of cytomegalovirus exposure and HLA in healthy donors. The PCR ran on 60 Vbeta and 13 Jbeta primers. Clones were sequenced by immunoSEQ multiplex PCR, and TCRdb holds only the in-frame ones, with some missing. This sample has about 88,000 clones, with about 87% found just once. Sequences were obtained from PBMCs. These receptors were taken from a man between 18 and 35 years old in good health and CMV-seronegative.

The rearrangement uses TRBV19 and TRBJ2-3; 12 nucleotides match TRBD2. This CDR3 comprises 15 residues. CDR1 LNHDA and CDR2 SQIVND come from the germline V gene (reference sequence). The trim removed 4 bases at V and 7 bases at J, leaving 6 bases unmatched. The CDR3 sequence is CASSTLAGGLYTQYF. The CDR3 nucleotides read TGTGCCAGTAGTACTCTAGCGGGAGGGCTATATACGCAGTATTTT.

This rearrangement joins TRBV9 to TRBJ2-1, with 10 bases matching TRBD2. CDR1 is SGDLS and CDR2 is YYNGEE in the germline V gene. J lost 7 bases, V lost 4 bases, and 5 bases had no gene match. This CDR3 region has 14 residues. CDR3 in DNA: TGTGCCAGCAGCCAAAGCGGGAGGGCTAATGAGCAGTTCTTC. Amino acid sequence: CASSQSGRANEQFF.

This clone was seen just once. The V gene is TRBV21-1, the J gene TRBJ1-1; the table assigns TRBD1, which was not confirmed against the DNA. TRBV21-1 is a pseudogene locus. The CDR3 is 13 amino acids. The CDR3 bases are TGTGCCAGCACTGCAGAGGGGACAGGGTTATCTTTCTTT. This encodes CASTAEGTGLSFF.

The chain uses TRBV7-8 and TRBJ2-1; 15 positions agree with TRBD2. Germline CDR1 and CDR2: SGHVS and FQNEAQ. The V segment lost 4 bases and the J segment 9 bases; nucleotides outside the gene matches: 4. The CDR3 extends over 15 amino acids. CDR3 bases: TGTGCCAGCAGCTCGGGACTAGCGGGAGGAAGTGAGCAGTTCTTC. Translation: CASSSGLAGGSEQFF.

The chain employs TRBV4-1 and TRBJ2-6; possible D gene TRBD2, 6 bases. The V and J ends lost 0 bases and 5 bases respectively, with 17 bases between them. The germline V gene has CDR1 MGHRA and CDR2 YSYEKL. CDR3 length: 18 residues. The CDR3 spells CASSQDGGGVLRANVLTF. The CDR3 DNA is TGCGCCAGCAGCCAAGATGGGGGAGGAGTTCTCCGGGCCAACGTCCTGACTTTC.

The chain links TRBV10-2 to TRBJ2-4; 8 bases agree with TRBD2. Germline assignment: CDR1 WSHSY and CDR2 SAAADI. V shed 2 bases, J shed 8 bases, and the junction held 2 bases outside the gene matches. The CDR3 totals 13 residues. The CDR3 spells CASSERGRHIQYF. CDR3 nucleotide sequence: TGCGCCAGCAGTGAGCGCGGGAGGCACATTCAGTACTTC.

The genes are TRBV5-6 and TRBJ2-5; D remains ambiguous. Germline V gene sequence: CDR1 SGHDT, CDR2 YYEEEE. This CDR3 has 12 residues. V was cut by 5 bases and J by 4 bases, with 9 bases left in between. The CDR3: CASRTPGETQYF. CDR3 sequence (DNA): TGTGCCAGCAGGACCCCGGGAGAGACCCAGTACTTC.

The chain uses TRBV4-3 and TRBJ2-5, with D tentatively TRBD2 (5 bases). This CDR3 contains 16 residues. The germline V and J ends were trimmed by 0 bases and 0 bases, with 11 bases remaining between them. Germline CDR1 LGHNA, CDR2 YSLEER. The DNA of the CDR3 is TGCGCCAGCAGCCAAGACATCCGAGGGCACCAAGAGACCCAGTACTTC. Translated: CASSQDIRGHQETQYF.

The J gene is TRBJ2-7, the V gene TRBV6-5, with 9 bases aligning to TRBD1. Per germline, CDR1 MNHEY and CDR2 SVGAGI. The V and J ends lost 0 bases and 3 bases, in that order; junction bases with no gene match: 3. CDR3 length: 15 residues. Written as DNA, the CDR3 is TGTGCCAGCAGTTACTCCGGACAGGGGCACTACGAGCAGTACTTC. Encoded protein: CASSYSGQGHYEQYF.

This clone was recorded once. This rearrangement joins TRBV6-5 to TRBJ1-1, with D tentatively TRBD1 (6 bases). The CDR3 has 14 amino acids. Germline V CDR1 and CDR2: MNHEY, SVGAGI. V was clipped by 6 bases and J by 10 bases, with 21 bases between them. The CDR3 nucleotides read TGTGCCAGCAGCCCCCGGGGGGCAGGGAGTGGAGCTTTCTTT. Translated: CASSPRGAGSGAFF.

The rearrangement joins TRBV7-2 to TRBJ1-2; D perhaps matches TRBD1 (5 bases). Trimming took 6 bases from V and 4 from J, leaving 12 bases between them. Germline V gene lookup returns CDR1 SGHTA and CDR2 FQGNSA. The CDR3 loop spans 13 amino acids. CDR3: CASRPPGIYGYTF. The CDR3 DNA reads as TGTGCCAGCAGGCCACCAGGGATCTATGGCTACACCTTC. The full variable domain, rest sourced from reference TRBV7-2 and TRBJ1-2, is GAGVSQSPSNKVTEKGKDVELRCDPISGHTALYWYRQSLGQGLEFLIYFQGNSAPDKSGLPSDRFSAERTGGSVSTLTIQRTQQEDSAVYLCASRPPGIYGYTFGSGTRLTVV.

The chain uses TRBV11-2 and TRBJ2-1; a weak D match, TRBD2 (6 bases). V was cut by 0 bases and J by 8 bases, with 11 bases left in between. Germline V gives CDR1 SGHAT, CDR2 FQNNGV. The CDR3 length is 14 residues. CDR3 amino acids: CASSLDVSGDEQFF. The CDR3 coding sequence is TGTGCCAGCAGCTTAGACGTGTCGGGGGATGAGCAGTTCTTC. Drawing the rest from reference TRBV11-2 and TRBJ2-1, the complete variable domain is EAGVAQSPRYKIIEKRQSVAFWCNPISGHATLYWYQQILGQGPKLLIQFQNNGVVDDSQLPKDRFSAERLKGVDSTLKIQPAKLEDSAVYLCASSLDVSGDEQFFGPGTRLTVL.

The V call is TRBV11-2, the J call TRBJ1-4, with 8 nucleotides matching TRBD1. With V trimmed by 4 bases and J by 0 bases, 4 bases remained unmatched. The CDR3 is 16 amino acids. CDR1 is SGHAT and CDR2 is FQNNGV in the germline V gene. CDR3 nucleotide sequence: TGTGCCAGCAGCTCCGGACAGGGCCCAACTAATGAAAAACTGTTTTTT. Residues: CASSSGQGPTNEKLFF. Using reference TRBV11-2 and TRBJ1-4 for the parts outside the CDR3, the full variable domain is EAGVAQSPRYKIIEKRQSVAFWCNPISGHATLYWYQQILGQGPKLLIQFQNNGVVDDSQLPKDRFSAERLKGVDSTLKIQPAKLEDSAVYLCASSSGQGPTNEKLFFGSGTQLSVL.

The chain combines TRBV28 with TRBJ2-7, with 10 bases fitting TRBD1. With 5 bases clipped from V and 3 bases from J, the junction kept 7 bases outside the gene matches. There are 15 residues in the CDR3. The germline V gene has CDR1 MDHEN and CDR2 SYDVKM. CDR3 DNA: TGTGCCAGCAGTAGGACAGGGGGATTTGTCTACGAGCAGTACTTC. This translates into CASSRTGGFVYEQYF.

V is TRBV7-2 and J is TRBJ1-5; TRBD1 matches at 9 bases. Germline CDR1 and CDR2: SGHTA and FQGNSA. V was pared by 5 bases and J by 7 bases, with 6 bases of the junction left unmatched. CDR3 length equals 14 residues. The CDR3 nucleotides read TGTGCCAGCAGCAAGGACAGGGGCGGGCAGCCCCAGCATTTT. Its translation is CASSKDRGGQPQHF.

A remark on this clone: Other DNA sequences in this specimen translate into the identical CDR3. This chain connects TRBV28 to TRBJ1-5; TRBD1 aligns across 8 bases. In germline, CDR1 is MDHEN, CDR2 SYDVKM. The ends lost 3 bases at V and 1 base at J; junction bases unmatched: 8. The CDR3 length is 17 residues. The CDR3 here is CASSFHYTGGSNQPQHF. The CDR3 nucleotides are TGTGCCAGCAGTTTCCATTACACAGGGGGAAGCAATCAGCCCCAGCATTTT.

The chain carries TRBV7-9 and TRBJ2-7; 9 nucleotides agree with TRBD2. The ends lost 2 bases at V and 2 bases at J; junction bases unmatched: 7. The germline V gene has CDR1 SEHNR and CDR2 FQNEAQ (reference sequence). This CDR3 contains 16 residues. CDR3 sequence: CASSLWGGRGPYEQYF. The DNA of the CDR3 is TGTGCCAGCAGCTTATGGGGCGGGAGGGGGCCCTACGAGCAGTACTTC.

This clone has only one observation. The rearrangement links TRBV9 to TRBJ1-2; D ambiguous. Germline V gene lookup returns CDR1 SGDLS and CDR2 YYNGEE. V lost 3 bases and J lost 1, with 10 bases in between. The CDR3 runs to 14 residues. CDR3 sequence: CASSDYGSNYGYTF. Here the CDR3 DNA reads TGTGCCAGCAGCGACTACGGGAGTAACTATGGCTACACCTTC. The whole variable domain, filled in from reference TRBV9 and TRBJ1-2, reads DSGVTQTPKHLITATGQRVTLRCSPRSGDLSVYWYQQSLDQGLQFLIQYYNGEERAKGNILERFSAQQFPDLHSELNLSSLELGDSALYFCASSDYGSNYGYTFGSGTRLTVV.

This chain connects TRBV28 to TRBJ2-7, with D uncertain. Trimming removed 6 bases at V and 2 bases at J, with 8 bases between. Germline V gene lookup returns CDR1 MDHEN and CDR2 SYDVKM. The CDR3 consists of 12 residues. In DNA, the CDR3 is TGTGCCAGCAGCTCTACGACCTACGAGCAGTACTTC. It specifies CASSSTTYEQYF. The full variable domain, with the rest looked up from reference TRBV28 and TRBJ2-7, is DVKVTQSSRYLVKRTGEKVFLECVQDMDHENMFWYRQDPGLGLRLIYFSYDVKMKEKGDIPEGYSVSREKKERFSLILESASTNQTSMYLCASSSTTYEQYFGPGTRLTVT.

The chain employs TRBV5-1 and TRBJ2-5; weak D call: TRBD1 (7 bases). In germline, CDR1 is SGHRS, CDR2 YFSETQ. V lost 2 bases and J 2 bases, leaving 19 bases between the germline ends. The CDR3 is made up of 17 amino acids. Here the CDR3 reads CASSLGTAERGQETQYF. Written as DNA, the CDR3 is TGCGCCAGCAGCTTAGGGACAGCCGAACGGGGGCAAGAGACCCAGTACTTC.